Listed below are T cell receptor beta chains from one sample, sequenced in a study of T cell changes during pregnancy in multiple sclerosis. Only in-frame clones appear in the TCRdb table, and some are missing; sequencing was by immunoSEQ multiplex PCR. The sample shows about 50,000 clones, roughly 92% of them seen only once. The specimen comprised CD4+ T cells from peripheral blood mononuclear cells, sampled in the third trimester of pregnancy. These receptors were obtained from a female donor with multiple sclerosis, enrolled in a pregnancy study. The CDR3 runs from the conserved cysteine through the conserved F or W. The order of the fields is CDR3 length, clone size, J gene, D gene, V gene, CDR3 DNA, CDR3 protein. A D gene is named only where the DNA matches it firmly. Clone size appears in some rows only: once, few, many, or a class for an expanded clone.

>13|NA|TRBJ2-1|NA|TRBV7-2
TGTGCCAGCAGGGCAGGCCTCTACAATGAGCAGTTCTTC
CASRAGLYNEQFF
>13|NA|TRBJ1-6|NA|TRBV25-1
TGTGCCAGCAAGGACACCAATAATTCACCCCTCCACTTT
CASKDTNNSPLHF
>16|NA|TRBJ2-7|TRBD2|TRBV9
TGTGCCAGCAGCGTACACGGGACTAGCGGGGCCTACGAGCAGTACTTC
CASSVHGTSGAYEQYF
>12|NA|TRBJ2-1|TRBD2|TRBV6-6
TGTGCCAGCAGTTCCCTGCGGGGGGAGCAGTTCTTC
CASSSLRGEQFF
>12|NA|TRBJ2-1|NA|TRBV7-9
TGTGCCAGCAGCTTAAAGAGTGTTGGGCAGTTCTTC
CASSLKSVGQFF
>15|NA|TRBJ2-2|TRBD1|TRBV5-4
TGTGCCAGCAGCATACAGGGGACGAACACCGGGGAGCTGTTTTTT
CASSIQGTNTGELFF
>16|NA|TRBJ2-1|NA|TRBV5-6
TGTGCCAGCAGCACCAAGGGACTCGAAATAATGGATGAGCAGTTCTTC
CASSTKGLEIMDEQFF
>15|NA|TRBJ2-5|NA|TRBV4-2
TGTGCCAGCAGCCAAGAGGGGGGGGCCGGTGGGACCCAGTACTTC
CASSQEGGAGGTQYF
>15|NA|TRBJ2-3|TRBD1|TRBV11-1
TGTGCCAGCAGCTGGGACAGGGGAAACACAGATACGCAGTATTTT
CASSWDRGNTDTQYF
>14|NA|TRBJ2-3|TRBD2|TRBV9
TGTGCCAGCAGCTTCAGGACTAGGACAGATACGCAGTATTTT
CASSFRTRTDTQYF
>13|NA|TRBJ2-7|NA|TRBV5-1
TGCGCCAGCAGCTATATTAGGGGTTACGAGCAGTACTTC
CASSYIRGYEQYF
>22|once|TRBJ2-3|TRBD2|TRBV4-2
TGTGCCAGCAGCCCTCGAGGACAGCCCGGGACTAGCGGGCGTTCTAGCACAGATACGCAGTATTTT
CASSPRGQPGTSGRSSTDTQYF
>14|NA|TRBJ2-7|TRBD2|TRBV5-4
TGTGCCAGCAGCTTGGGGCTGGGGGAGGGCGAGCAGTACTTC
CASSLGLGEGEQYF
>14|NA|TRBJ2-1|TRBD2|TRBV4-3
TGCGCCAGCAGCCAACCGGGGGGGGGAAATGAGCAGTTCTTC
CASSQPGGGNEQFF
>16|once|TRBJ2-3|TRBD1|TRBV18
TGTGCCAGCTCACCACCGGGACAGGGGCTAGGAGATACGCAGTATTTT
CASSPPGQGLGDTQYF
>17|NA|TRBJ2-1|TRBD2|TRBV9
TGTGCCAGCAGCCTCCGAGGGTCCAGCGGGGGGCACAATGAGCAGTTCTTC
CASSLRGSSGGHNEQFF
>14|NA|TRBJ1-6|NA|TRBV19
TGTGCCAGTAGCCGACGGGAGTATAATTCACCCCTCCACTTT
CASSRREYNSPLHF
>14|once|TRBJ2-2|NA|TRBV10-3
TGTGCCATCCGCCTGTCGGCGAACACCGGGGAGCTGTTTTTT
CAIRLSANTGELFF
>13|NA|TRBJ1-2|TRBD1|TRBV6-5
TGTGCCAGCAGGGCCCGACAGGGGGGAGGCTACACCTTC
CASRARQGGGYTF
>13|NA|TRBJ2-1|NA|TRBV7-2
TGTGCCAGCAGCTCAGACAGCTACAATGAGCAGTTCTTC
CASSSDSYNEQFF
>12|once|TRBJ2-3|TRBD2|TRBV19
TGTGCCAGTAGTATCTGGGGACTACCGCAGTATTTT
CASSIWGLPQYF
>15|NA|TRBJ1-5|TRBD1|TRBV6-1
TGTGCCAGCACCACCGGGGACAGGGATAGACAGCCCCAGCATTTT
CASTTGDRDRQPQHF
>15|NA|TRBJ2-1|TRBD2|TRBV7-2
TGTGCCAGCAGCTTATTCTGGCGGGGGGAACGTGAGCAGTTCTTC
CASSLFWRGEREQFF
>15|NA|TRBJ2-7|NA|TRBV7-2
TGTGCCAGCAGCACGTCGAACAGGAATCACTACGAGCAGTACTTC
CASSTSNRNHYEQYF
>15|NA|TRBJ2-1|TRBD1|TRBV7-3
TGTGCCAGCAGTCCCGGGACAGGTTCAAGGGATGAGCAGTTCTTC
CASSPGTGSRDEQFF
>14|NA|TRBJ1-1|TRBD1|TRBV7-2
TGTGCCAGCAGCTCCAGACAGGGGGTCGCTGAAGCTTTCTTT
CASSSRQGVAEAFF
>14|NA|TRBJ1-5|TRBD1|TRBV9
TGTGCCAGCAGCGAGACAGGGGGCAATCAGCCCCAGCATTTT
CASSETGGNQPQHF
>12|NA|TRBJ1-1|NA|TRBV6-5
TGTGCCAGCGCGACAGCGCCCACTGAAGCTTTCTTT
CASATAPTEAFF
>18|NA|TRBJ1-1|TRBD1|TRBV19
TGTGCCAGTAGTTTACGATTGGGGACAGGGAGAGGGAACACTGAAGCTTTCTTT
CASSLRLGTGRGNTEAFF
>14|NA|TRBJ1-2|NA|TRBV7-6
TGTGCCAGCAGCCCACTCCAGGGGTTGGGTGGCTACACCTTC
CASSPLQGLGGYTF
>15|NA|TRBJ2-5|TRBD2|TRBV7-7
TGTGCCAGCAGCTTAGGGGCGACTAGCGGAGAGACCCAGTACTTC
CASSLGATSGETQYF
>13|NA|TRBJ2-7|TRBD2|TRBV19
TGTGCCAGTAGGACTAGCGGTTCCTACGAGCAGTACTTC
CASRTSGSYEQYF
>14|NA|TRBJ1-6|TRBD1|TRBV7-3
TGTGCCAGCAGCTTACAGGGGGGAAATTCACCCCTCCACTTT
CASSLQGGNSPLHF
>16|once|TRBJ2-2|TRBD2|TRBV6-1
TGTGCCAGCAGTGCACTAGCGGGGGCCCTCACCGGGGAGCTGTTTTTT
CASSALAGALTGELFF
>16|NA|TRBJ2-4|NA|TRBV2
TGTGCCAGCAGTGGACGAGGGGGGGCGGCCAAAAACATTCAGTACTTC
CASSGRGGAAKNIQYF
>18|NA|TRBJ1-3|NA|TRBV21-1
TGTGCCACCCCAACGACCGGGCGGGACCTCGTCAGGAGAAACACCATATATTTT
CATPTTGRDLVRRNTIYF
>12|NA|TRBJ2-2|NA|TRBV9
TGTGCCAGCAGCGTATTATCCGGGGAGCTGTTTTTT
CASSVLSGELFF
>16|NA|TRBJ2-7|TRBD2|TRBV9
TGTGCCAGCAGCGTAGCGGCTAGCGGGGGAGTCTACGAGCAGTACTTC
CASSVAASGGVYEQYF
>16|NA|TRBJ1-2|NA|TRBV5-6
TGTGCCAGCAGCCGCCGCGCAGGGGTTGACAACTATGGCTACACCTTC
CASSRRAGVDNYGYTF